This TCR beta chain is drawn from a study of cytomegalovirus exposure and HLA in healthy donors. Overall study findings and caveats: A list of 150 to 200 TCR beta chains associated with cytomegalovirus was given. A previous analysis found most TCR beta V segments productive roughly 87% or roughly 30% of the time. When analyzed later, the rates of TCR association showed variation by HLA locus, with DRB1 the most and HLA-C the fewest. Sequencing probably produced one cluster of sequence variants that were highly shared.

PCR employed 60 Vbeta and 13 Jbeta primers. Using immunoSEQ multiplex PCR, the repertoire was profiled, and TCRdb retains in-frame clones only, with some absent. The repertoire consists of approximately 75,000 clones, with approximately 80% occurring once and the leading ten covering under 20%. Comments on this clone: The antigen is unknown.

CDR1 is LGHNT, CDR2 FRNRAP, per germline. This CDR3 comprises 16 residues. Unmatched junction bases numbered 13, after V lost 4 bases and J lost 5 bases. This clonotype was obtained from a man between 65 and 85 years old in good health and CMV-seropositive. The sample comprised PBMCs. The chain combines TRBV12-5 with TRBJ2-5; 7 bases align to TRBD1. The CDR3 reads CASGWANRGSGETQYF. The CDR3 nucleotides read TGTGCTAGTGGTTGGGCCAACAGGGGATCAGGGGAGACCCAGTACTTC.